Shown below are 22 T cell receptor beta chains from a single sample sequenced in a study of technical replicates of blood from a few donors. The table came from immunoSEQ multiplex PCR; TCRdb's copy has only in-frame clones and leaves some out. This table has about 75,000 clones, 90% to 95% appearing once. Sequenced material: T cells isolated from PBMCs. Receptors originate from a human donor in good health. Some clones in this sample may be carry-over from other donors' samples.

The CDR3 protein is CASSDMRDGNTGELFF. DNA for the CDR3: TGTGCCAGCAGTGATATGCGGGACGGGAACACCGGGGAGCTGTTTTTT. The gene calls are TRBV2 and TRBJ2-2; possibly TRBD2 for D (6 bases). The CDR3 has 16 amino acids. Trimming pared 3 bases from V and 1 base from J, leaving 12 bases between. Per the germline V gene, CDR1 is SNHLY and CDR2 is FYNNEI.

The V call is TRBV9, the J call TRBJ2-3; 7 positions match TRBD1. Germline CDR1 SGDLS, CDR2 YYNGEE. V lost 0 bases to trimming and J lost 4 bases; unmatched junction nucleotides: 11. The CDR3 is 17 amino acids. The CDR3 bases are TGTGCCAGCAGCGTAGCAGAGACAGGGAAGGGTGCAGATACGCAGTATTTT. It is translated as CASSVAETGKGADTQYF. The variable domain in full, completed from reference TRBV9 and TRBJ2-3, reads DSGVTQTPKHLITATGQRVTLRCSPRSGDLSVYWYQQSLDQGLQFLIQYYNGEERAKGNILERFSAQQFPDLHSELNLSSLELGDSALYFCASSVAETGKGADTQYFGPGTRLTVL.

This chain links TRBV4-1 with TRBJ1-2; maybe TRBD1 (6 bases). CDR1 and CDR2 (germline): MGHRA, YSYEKL. The CDR3 extends over 14 amino acids. V dropped 3 bases and J dropped 1 base, with 9 bases sitting between them. Here the CDR3 reads CASSHSGDNYGYTF. The CDR3 coding sequence is TGCGCCAGCAGCCATTCAGGGGATAACTATGGCTACACCTTC.

V and J are TRBV5-1 and TRBJ1-1; no firm D call. Germline CDR1 and CDR2: SGHRS and YFSETQ. V was pared by 0 bases and J by 1 base, with 7 bases between. The length of the CDR3 is 14 residues. The CDR3 region is CASSLEASNTEAFF. CDR3 in DNA: TGCGCCAGCAGCTTGGAAGCTTCGAACACTGAAGCTTTCTTT. The whole variable domain, remainder taken from reference TRBV5-1 and TRBJ1-1, is KAGVTQTPRYLIKTRGQQVTLSCSPISGHRSVSWYQQTPGQGLQFLFEYFSETQRNKGNFPGRFSGRQFSNSRSEMNVSTLELGDSALYLCASSLEASNTEAFFGQGTRLTVV.

The chain has TRBV25-1 and TRBJ2-5; D possibly corresponds to TRBD2 (5 bases). The end of the DNA fits TRBJ2-7 better, so the J call may be wrong. This CDR3 contains 15 residues. Germline assignment: CDR1 MGHDK and CDR2 SYGVNS. CDR3 nucleotide sequence: TGTGCCAGCAGTGAACCTCGGACTGCTTTCGACGAGCAGTACTTC. It encodes CASSEPRTAFDEQYF.

This rearrangement joins TRBV2 to TRBJ2-4; 12 bases match TRBD2. The germline V gene has CDR1 SNHLY and CDR2 FYNNEI. The V and J ends lost 8 bases and 0 bases, in that order; junction bases with no gene match: 8. This CDR3 is 17 amino acids long. This CDR3 is CASFRLAGDLAKNIQYF. CDR3 in DNA: TGTGCCAGCTTTCGACTAGCGGGGGATCTAGCCAAAAACATTCAGTACTTC.

The V call is TRBV5-4, the J call TRBJ1-1, with D possibly being TRBD1 (5 bases). Germline assignment: CDR1 SGHNT and CDR2 YYREEE (reference sequence). This CDR3 region has 13 residues. The V and J ends lost 4 bases and 4 bases respectively, with 11 bases between them. The CDR3 loop is CASSERQLTEAFF. The CDR3 coding sequence is TGTGCCAGCAGCGAGCGACAGCTCACTGAAGCTTTCTTT.

The J gene is TRBJ2-2, the V gene TRBV12-5, with 10 nucleotides matching TRBD1. Germline loops: CDR1 LGHNT, CDR2 FRNRAP. V dropped 7 bases and J dropped 2; count of bases not matched to a gene: 19. CDR3 size: 20 residues. The CDR3 spells CASALGDRGFGARNTGELFF. The CDR3 DNA reads TGTGCTAGTGCCTTGGGGGACAGGGGTTTTGGGGCTAGAAACACCGGGGAGCTGTTTTTT.

The V and J genes are TRBV4-1 and TRBJ2-5; TRBD2 is a possible D gene (5 bases). The J call may not be correct, given that the DNA end is closer to TRBJ2-7. The CDR3 contains 14 residues. Germline V gene data show CDR1 as MGHRA and CDR2 as YSYEKL. CDR3 DNA: TGCGCCAGCAGTCCCCGGGGTTCCTCCTACGAGCAGTACTTC. Protein sequence: CASSPRGSSYEQYF.

The rearrangement uses TRBV5-6 and TRBJ2-5, with 11 positions matching TRBD1. The CDR3 runs to 14 residues. Germline V gives CDR1 SGHDT, CDR2 YYEEEE. With 5 bases clipped from V and 5 bases from J, the junction kept 5 bases outside the gene matches. The chain's CDR3 is CASSRDRGGETQYF. The CDR3 DNA is TGTGCCAGCAGTCGGGACAGGGGGGGGGAGACCCAGTACTTC.

The chain joins TRBV7-6 to TRBJ2-1; possibly TRBD2 for D (6 bases). There are 12 residues in the CDR3. Trimming cost V 11 bases and J 2 bases, with 10 bases left between them. Germline V gene sequence: CDR1 SGHVS, CDR2 FNYEAQ. CDR3 nucleotide sequence: TGTGCCGTGGGCGGGACCTACAATGAGCAGTTCTTC. Amino acid sequence: CAVGGTYNEQFF.

The rearrangement links TRBV6-4 to TRBJ2-1; 11 bases fit TRBD1. In germline, CDR1 is MRHNA, CDR2 SNTAGT. The ends lost 8 bases at V and 6 bases at J; junction bases unmatched: 9. There are 15 residues in the CDR3. In DNA form, the CDR3 reads TGTGCCAGCGCTAGGGAGGGGACAGGGGGCAATGAGCAGTTCTTC. Encoded protein: CASAREGTGGNEQFF.

This chain uses TRBV28 with TRBJ1-1, with TRBD1 matching over 7 bases. After removal of 5 bases from V and 5 bases from J, the junction contained 8 bases not matched to a gene. The CDR3 loop spans 14 amino acids. The V gene's germline CDR1 is MDHEN and CDR2 SYDVKM. The CDR3 here is CASSPSGTETEAFF. DNA of the CDR3: TGTGCCAGCAGTCCCTCCGGGACAGAGACTGAAGCTTTCTTT. The whole variable domain, remainder taken from reference TRBV28 and TRBJ1-1, is DVKVTQSSRYLVKRTGEKVFLECVQDMDHENMFWYRQDPGLGLRLIYFSYDVKMKEKGDIPEGYSVSREKKERFSLILESASTNQTSMYLCASSPSGTETEAFFGQGTRLTVV.

The chain joins TRBV10-3 to TRBJ2-2, with TRBD1 matching 12 bases. The V segment lost 5 bases and the J segment 6 bases; nucleotides outside the gene matches: 4. The length of the CDR3 is 15 residues. CDR1 is ENHRY, CDR2 SYGVKD, per germline. CDR3 bases: TGTGCCATCAGTCCGGGACAGGGGGCGCCCGGGGAGCTGTTTTTT. This encodes CAISPGQGAPGELFF.

The chain links TRBV5-8 to TRBJ2-1; 10 positions agree with TRBD2. The germline V gene encodes CDR1 SGHTS and CDR2 YDEGEE. The CDR3 length is 16 residues. V shed 0 bases and J 0 bases; nucleotides not matched to a gene: 0. DNA for the CDR3: TGTGCCAGCAGCTTGGGACTAGCGGGCTCCTACAATGAGCAGTTCTTC. Its translation is CASSLGLAGSYNEQFF.

The V and J genes are TRBV7-9 and TRBJ2-7, with D possibly matching TRBD2 (5 bases). The germline gives CDR1 SEHNR, CDR2 FQNEAQ (reference sequence). The CDR3 spans 13 residues. V was cut by 0 bases and J by 6 bases, with 9 bases left in between. The CDR3 is CASSLASSSEQYF. The CDR3 DNA sequence: TGTGCCAGCAGCTTAGCTTCTAGCTCCGAGCAGTACTTC. Full variable domain (outside the CDR3, taken from reference TRBV7-9 and TRBJ2-7): DTGVSQNPRHKITKRGQNVTFRCDPISEHNRLYWYRQTLGQGPEFLTYFQNEAQLEKSRLLSDRFSAERPKGSFSTLEIQRTEQGDSAMYLCASSLASSSEQYFGPGTRLTVT.

The chain is built from TRBV5-1 and TRBJ2-7; 7 bases agree with TRBD2. The CDR3 is 13 residues long. V lost 7 bases, J lost 1 base, and 5 bases stayed unmatched. Germline values: CDR1 SGHRS, CDR2 YFSETQ. The CDR3, as DNA: TGCGCCAGCTCGGACGGGGGGTCCTACGAGCAGTACTTC. It yields the protein CASSDGGSYEQYF.

The rearrangement joins TRBV6-5 to TRBJ1-3; 8 positions match TRBD1. This CDR3 is built from 14 residues. Losses at the gene ends were 5 bases for V and 2 bases for J; bases not matched to a gene: 2. Per germline, CDR1 MNHEY and CDR2 SVGAGI. DNA of the CDR3: TGTGCCAGCAGTGTGGACAGGGCTGGAAACACCATATATTTT. Its translation is CASSVDRAGNTIYF.

The chain recombines TRBV30 with TRBJ1-2; possible D gene TRBD1, 5 bases. This CDR3 comprises 16 residues. Germline V gene data show CDR1 as GTSNPN and CDR2 as SVGIG (reference sequence). V dropped 1 base and J dropped 1 base, with 16 bases sitting between them. CDR3 sequence reads: CAWSGGRPRNNYGYTF. The CDR3 nucleotides are TGTGCCTGGAGTGGGGGGAGGCCTCGAAATAACTATGGCTACACCTTC. The full variable domain, in which reference TRBV30 and TRBJ1-2 provide the parts outside the CDR3, is SQTIHQWPATLVQPVGSPLSLECTVEGTSNPNLYWYRQAAGRGLQLLFYSVGIGQISSEVPQNLSASRPQDRQFILSSKKLLLSDSGFYLCAWSGGRPRNNYGYTFGSGTRLTVV.

The chain carries TRBV4-1 and TRBJ2-5, with D maybe TRBD1 (5 bases). The CDR3 sequence is 14 residues long. Germline CDR1 reads MGHRA; CDR2 reads YSYEKL. V was trimmed by 1 base and J by 1 base, leaving 7 bases between them. CDR3: CASSQGGLQETQYF. The CDR3, as DNA: TGCGCCAGCAGCCAAGGGGGCCTCCAAGAGACCCAGTACTTC.

On this clone itself: Other DNA sequences from this sample encode an identical CDR3 as well. The chain carries TRBV4-1 and TRBJ2-1; D is perhaps TRBD2 (5 bases). The V end lost 4 bases, the J end lost 16 bases, and 17 bases lay between the germline ends. The germline gives CDR1 MGHRA, CDR2 YSYEKL. This CDR3 contains 12 residues. CDR3 loop: CASSLEGGLLFF. Here the CDR3 DNA reads TGCGCCAGCAGCCTAGAAGGCGGGTTATTATTCTTC.

This chain connects TRBV5-4 to TRBJ2-1; the match to TRBD1 covers 8 bases. This CDR3 spans 16 amino acids. Germline values: CDR1 SGHNT, CDR2 YYREEE (reference sequence). V gave up 4 bases and J gave up 0 bases; unmatched junction bases: 6. The CDR3 region has the DNA TGTGCCAGCAGCCGGGACAGGTTGAGCTCCTACAATGAGCAGTTCTTC. It translates to CASSRDRLSSYNEQFF.